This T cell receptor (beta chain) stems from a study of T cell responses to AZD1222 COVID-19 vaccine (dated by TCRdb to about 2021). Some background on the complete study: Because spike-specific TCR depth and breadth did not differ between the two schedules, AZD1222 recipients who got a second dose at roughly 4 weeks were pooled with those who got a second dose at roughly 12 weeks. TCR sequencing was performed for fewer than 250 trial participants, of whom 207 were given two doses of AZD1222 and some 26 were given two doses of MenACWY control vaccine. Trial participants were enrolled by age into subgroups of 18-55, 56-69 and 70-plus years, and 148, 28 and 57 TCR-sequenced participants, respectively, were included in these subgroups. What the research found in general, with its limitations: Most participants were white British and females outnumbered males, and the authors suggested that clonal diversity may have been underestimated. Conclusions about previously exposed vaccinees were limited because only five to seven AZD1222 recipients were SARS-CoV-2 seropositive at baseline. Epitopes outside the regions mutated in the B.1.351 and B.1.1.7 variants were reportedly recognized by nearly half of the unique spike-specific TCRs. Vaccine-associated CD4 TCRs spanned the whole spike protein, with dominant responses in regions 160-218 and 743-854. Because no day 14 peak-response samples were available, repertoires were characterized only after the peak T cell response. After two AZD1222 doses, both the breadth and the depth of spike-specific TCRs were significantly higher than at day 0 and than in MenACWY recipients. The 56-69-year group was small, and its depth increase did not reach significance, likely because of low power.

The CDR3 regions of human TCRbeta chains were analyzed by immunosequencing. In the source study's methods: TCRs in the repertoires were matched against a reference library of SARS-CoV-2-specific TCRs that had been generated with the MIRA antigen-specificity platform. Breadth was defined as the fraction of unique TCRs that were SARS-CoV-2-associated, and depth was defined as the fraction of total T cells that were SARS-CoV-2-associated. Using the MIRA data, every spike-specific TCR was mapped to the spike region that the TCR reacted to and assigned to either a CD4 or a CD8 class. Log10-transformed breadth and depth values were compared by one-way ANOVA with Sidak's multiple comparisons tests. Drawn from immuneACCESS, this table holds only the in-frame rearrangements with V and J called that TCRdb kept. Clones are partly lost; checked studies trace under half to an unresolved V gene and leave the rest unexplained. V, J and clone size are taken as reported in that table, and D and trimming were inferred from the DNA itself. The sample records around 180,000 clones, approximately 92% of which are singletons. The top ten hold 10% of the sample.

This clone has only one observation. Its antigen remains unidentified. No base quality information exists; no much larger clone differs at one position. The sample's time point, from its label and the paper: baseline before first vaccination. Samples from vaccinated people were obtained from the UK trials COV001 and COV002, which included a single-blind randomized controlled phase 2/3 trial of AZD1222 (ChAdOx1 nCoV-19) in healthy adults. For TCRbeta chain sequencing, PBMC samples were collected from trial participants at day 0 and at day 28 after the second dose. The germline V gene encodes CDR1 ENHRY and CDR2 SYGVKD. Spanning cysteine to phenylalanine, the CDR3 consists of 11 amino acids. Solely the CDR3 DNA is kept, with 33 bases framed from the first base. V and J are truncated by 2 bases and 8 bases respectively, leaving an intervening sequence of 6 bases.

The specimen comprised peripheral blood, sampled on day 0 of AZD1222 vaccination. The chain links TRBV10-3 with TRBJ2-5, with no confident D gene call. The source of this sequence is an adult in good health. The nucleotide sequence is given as TGTGCCATCAGTGAGGAGACCACCCAGTACTTC. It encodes CAISEETTQYF.